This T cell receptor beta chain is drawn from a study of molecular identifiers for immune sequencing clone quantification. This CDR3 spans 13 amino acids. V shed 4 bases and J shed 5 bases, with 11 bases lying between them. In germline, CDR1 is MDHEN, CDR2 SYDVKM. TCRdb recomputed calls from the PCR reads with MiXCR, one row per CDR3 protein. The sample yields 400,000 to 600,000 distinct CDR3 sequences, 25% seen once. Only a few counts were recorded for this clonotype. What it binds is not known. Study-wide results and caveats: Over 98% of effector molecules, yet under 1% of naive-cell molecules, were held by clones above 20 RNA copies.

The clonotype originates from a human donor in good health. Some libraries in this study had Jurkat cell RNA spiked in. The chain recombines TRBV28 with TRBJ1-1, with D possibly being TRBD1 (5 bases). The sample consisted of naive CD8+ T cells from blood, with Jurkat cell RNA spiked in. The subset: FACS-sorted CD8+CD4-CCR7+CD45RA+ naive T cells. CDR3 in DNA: TGTGCCAGCAGTTCAGGGAGGTATACTGAAGCTTTCTTT. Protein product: CASSSGRYTEAFF.